The 22 T cell receptor beta chains presented below share a single source sample, sequenced in a study of CD8+ T cells in alopecia areata. cDNA prepared by RNA extraction and subsequent reverse transcription served as the template for sequencing. Data came from immunoSEQ multiplex PCR; TCRdb stores just in-frame clones and leaves some out. The repertoire consists of 120,000 or so clones, with around 50% occurring once and the leading ten covering 8% to 11%. Sequencing input: NKG2D-low CD8+ T cells sorted from blood. These receptors were obtained from a human donor with alopecia areata.

V is TRBV29-1 and J is TRBJ1-2, with D maybe TRBD1 (6 bases). Germline-derived CDR1 and CDR2 are SQVTM and ANQGSEA. The length of the CDR3 is 14 residues. The V and J ends lost 7 bases and 4 bases respectively, with 19 bases between them. The CDR3: CSAGGAEGIYGYTF. The CDR3 DNA reads as TGCAGCGCCGGGGGGGCAGAGGGGATCTATGGCTACACCTTC.

This clone is a singleton in its sample. The chain couples TRBV27 to TRBJ2-7; 13 nucleotides match TRBD2. The ends lost 8 bases at V and 3 bases at J; junction bases unmatched: 1. Germline CDR1 MNHEY, CDR2 SMNVEV (reference sequence). The length of the CDR3 is 13 residues. In nucleotides, the CDR3 is TGTGCCAGCTGGACTAGCGGGGGCTACGAGCAGTACTTC. It is translated as CASWTSGGYEQYF.

This clone has just a few counts. The V gene is TRBV13, the J gene TRBJ1-2; D ambiguous. Trimming cost V 0 bases and J 8 bases, with 7 bases left between them. Germline V CDR1 and CDR2: PRHDT, FYEKMQ (reference sequence). The CDR3 loop spans 12 amino acids. The CDR3 bases are TGTGCCAGCAGCTTAGGAGAGGGAGGCTACACCTTC. Protein sequence: CASSLGEGGYTF.

The rearrangement links TRBV11-2 to TRBJ2-3; D gene ambiguous. CDR3 length: 14 residues. Germline values: CDR1 SGHAT, CDR2 FQNNGV. The V end lost 7 bases, the J end lost 4 bases, and 15 bases lay between the germline ends. CDR3 amino acids: CASIGPRTADTQYF. Written as DNA, the CDR3 is TGTGCCAGCATTGGTCCGAGGACCGCAGATACGCAGTATTTT.

The chain employs TRBV4-2 and TRBJ2-1, with D unresolved. V was clipped by 0 bases and J by 11 bases, with 5 bases between them. The CDR3 contains 11 residues. Per the germline V gene, CDR1 is LGHNA and CDR2 is YNFKEQ. CDR3 coding DNA: TGTGCCAGCAGCCAAGATAACCAGCAGTTCTTC. This gives the protein CASSQDNQQFF.

The chain links TRBV27 to TRBJ2-2; D not certain. This CDR3 is 11 amino acids long. In germline, CDR1 is MNHEY, CDR2 SMNVEV (reference sequence). V lost 6 bases and J lost 3, with 2 bases in between. CDR3 bases: TGTGCCAGCAGACACACCGGGGAGCTGTTTTTT. Protein sequence: CASRHTGELFF.

This chain connects TRBV2 to TRBJ1-2; no clear D. V was cut by 8 bases and J by 10 bases, with 14 bases left in between. Germline CDR1 and CDR2: SNHLY and FYNNEI. The CDR3 loop spans 11 amino acids. As DNA, the CDR3 is TGTGCCAGCGAGGGAGAGCGTGTCTACACCTTC. It translates to CASEGERVYTF.

The sample holds a few counts of this clone. The chain employs TRBV30 and TRBJ1-2; the D is unclear. The germline V gene has CDR1 GTSNPN and CDR2 SVGIG (reference sequence). The CDR3 is 11 residues long. V was trimmed by 1 base and J by 8 bases, leaving 8 bases between them. CDR3 DNA: TGTGCCTGGAGTGATGGACGAGGCTACACCTTC. Amino acids: CAWSDGRGYTF.

This clone was recorded a few times. At the DNA level, this CDR3 is encoded by other sequences in the same sample as well. The rearrangement uses TRBV10-3 and TRBJ2-2; D call uncertain. CDR1 ENHRY and CDR2 SYGVKD come from the germline V gene. V shed 2 bases and J shed 0 bases, with 7 bases lying between them. The CDR3 totals 15 residues. The CDR3 is CAISEGGANTGELFF. The CDR3 DNA sequence: TGTGCCATCAGTGAGGGCGGTGCGAACACCGGGGAGCTGTTTTTT.

V gene TRBV11-2 combines with J gene TRBJ2-5; D is undetermined. Trimming stripped 4 bases from V and 0 bases from J, with 9 bases between. In germline, CDR1 is SGHAT, CDR2 FQNNGV. This CDR3 has 14 residues. CDR3 in DNA: TGTGCCAGCAGCTCCCCTCGTGACCAAGAGACCCAGTACTTC. The encoded protein is CASSSPRDQETQYF.

The chain employs TRBV5-1 and TRBJ2-5; tentative D call: TRBD2 (6 bases). Germline V gene sequence: CDR1 SGHRS, CDR2 YFSETQ. This CDR3 has 16 residues. Trimming removed 0 bases at V and 5 bases at J, with 17 bases between. The CDR3 DNA is TGCGCCAGCAGCTTGGGATGGGCGGGACCGACGGAGACCCAGTACTTC. Protein sequence: CASSLGWAGPTETQYF.

V is TRBV29-1 and J is TRBJ2-2; 8 bases line up with TRBD1. The CDR3 is 14 amino acids. CDR1 SQVTM and CDR2 ANQGSEA come from the germline V gene. J lost 2 bases, V lost 6 bases, and 5 bases had no gene match. CDR3 region: CSVTGTGNTGELFF. The CDR3 coding sequence is TGCAGCGTGACCGGGACAGGTAACACCGGGGAGCTGTTTTTT.

This clone turned up a few times. This sequence joins TRBV29-1 and TRBJ2-5; D is unclear. V shed 5 bases and J shed 4 bases, with 5 bases lying between them. CDR3 length equals 10 residues. Germline CDR1 is SQVTM and CDR2 is ANQGSEA. The CDR3 is CSVLIETQYF. The CDR3 region has the DNA TGCAGCGTTTTGATAGAGACCCAGTACTTC.

This clone was observed a few times. The rearrangement links TRBV7-2 to TRBJ2-7; D not certain. The CDR3 is 12 residues long. The V end lost 1 base, the J end lost 1 base, and 2 bases lay between the germline ends. Germline assignment: CDR1 SGHTA and CDR2 FQGNSA. CDR3 coding DNA: TGTGCCAGCAGCTTAGTGTCCTACGAGCAGTACTTC. Translation: CASSLVSYEQYF.

This clone has only a few counts. This chain links TRBV7-9 with TRBJ1-5; TRBD1 agrees at 8 bases. With 5 bases clipped from V and 5 bases from J, the junction kept 5 bases outside the gene matches. The germline CDR1 and CDR2 sequences are SEHNR and FQNEAQ (reference sequence). CDR3 length: 14 amino acids. The CDR3 bases are TGTGCCAGCAGCGCCGGACAGGGATATCAGCCCCAGCATTTT. Amino acids: CASSAGQGYQPQHF.

The chain has TRBV30 and TRBJ1-4, with 8 bases aligning to TRBD1. The CDR3 sequence is 14 residues long. Unmatched junction bases numbered 6, after V lost 4 bases and J lost 5 bases. Germline V gene lookup returns CDR1 GTSNPN and CDR2 SVGIG (reference sequence). In DNA, the CDR3 is TGTGCCTGGAACCCGGGACAGGAGAATGAAAAACTGTTTTTT. It encodes CAWNPGQENEKLFF.

The chain is built from TRBV30 and TRBJ2-3, with D maybe TRBD1 (5 bases). The CDR3 length is 12 residues. Between the trimmed V and J ends, which lost 1 base and 9 bases, there was a span of 11 bases. CDR1 GTSNPN and CDR2 SVGIG come from the germline V gene (reference sequence). Here the CDR3 DNA reads TGTGCCTGGAGTGCCCCTAGGGGCACGCAGTATTTT. Protein: CAWSAPRGTQYF. Variable domain in full (rest from reference TRBV30 and TRBJ2-3): SQTIHQWPATLVQPVGSPLSLECTVEGTSNPNLYWYRQAAGRGLQLLFYSVGIGQISSEVPQNLSASRPQDRQFILSSKKLLLSDSGFYLCAWSAPRGTQYFGPGTRLTVL.

The gene calls are TRBV27 and TRBJ1-2; D uncertain. The CDR3 covers 16 residues. Germline V gives CDR1 MNHEY, CDR2 SMNVEV (reference sequence). Between the trimmed V and J ends, which lost 5 bases and 4 bases, there was a span of 20 bases. This chain's CDR3 is CASSLRLSPGGYGYTF. CDR3 in DNA: TGTGCCAGCAGTCTACGTCTCAGTCCGGGCGGCTATGGCTACACCTTC.

The chain has TRBV29-1 and TRBJ1-1; possible D gene TRBD1, 6 bases. The CDR3 runs 16 residues. Germline V lookup: CDR1 SQVTM, CDR2 ANQGSEA. Trimming took off 6 bases at V and 0 bases at J, with 20 bases between the two ends. The CDR3, as DNA: TGCAGCGTCGGGGGACCCAGGGGAGAAATGAACACTGAAGCTTTCTTT. It translates to CSVGGPRGEMNTEAFF.

V is TRBV29-1 and J is TRBJ2-2; possible D gene TRBD1, 5 bases. The germline V and J ends were trimmed by 3 bases and 5 bases, with 7 bases remaining between them. Germline CDR1 and CDR2: SQVTM and ANQGSEA. The CDR3 is made up of 12 amino acids. The DNA of the CDR3 is TGCAGCGTTGACCAGGGAACCGGGGAGCTGTTTTTT. It encodes CSVDQGTGELFF.

The J gene is TRBJ2-7, the V gene TRBV30, with D possibly TRBD1 on 6 matching bases. Germline CDR1 and CDR2: GTSNPN and SVGIG (reference sequence). This CDR3 comprises 14 residues. The germline V and J ends were trimmed by 1 base and 2 bases, with 12 bases remaining between them. The CDR3 protein is CAWSATGSAYEQYF. CDR3 bases: TGTGCCTGGAGTGCGACAGGCAGTGCCTACGAGCAGTACTTC. The full variable domain, its missing parts supplied by reference TRBV30 and TRBJ2-7, is SQTIHQWPATLVQPVGSPLSLECTVEGTSNPNLYWYRQAAGRGLQLLFYSVGIGQISSEVPQNLSASRPQDRQFILSSKKLLLSDSGFYLCAWSATGSAYEQYFGPGTRLTVT.

The genes are TRBV29-1 and TRBJ2-3; D may be TRBD2 (5 bases). CDR3 length: 14 residues. The germline V gene encodes CDR1 SQVTM and CDR2 ANQGSEA. Trimming removed 3 bases at V and 0 bases at J, with 10 bases between. CDR3: CSVDAAVSTDTQYF. DNA of the CDR3: TGCAGCGTTGACGCAGCGGTCAGCACAGATACGCAGTATTTT.